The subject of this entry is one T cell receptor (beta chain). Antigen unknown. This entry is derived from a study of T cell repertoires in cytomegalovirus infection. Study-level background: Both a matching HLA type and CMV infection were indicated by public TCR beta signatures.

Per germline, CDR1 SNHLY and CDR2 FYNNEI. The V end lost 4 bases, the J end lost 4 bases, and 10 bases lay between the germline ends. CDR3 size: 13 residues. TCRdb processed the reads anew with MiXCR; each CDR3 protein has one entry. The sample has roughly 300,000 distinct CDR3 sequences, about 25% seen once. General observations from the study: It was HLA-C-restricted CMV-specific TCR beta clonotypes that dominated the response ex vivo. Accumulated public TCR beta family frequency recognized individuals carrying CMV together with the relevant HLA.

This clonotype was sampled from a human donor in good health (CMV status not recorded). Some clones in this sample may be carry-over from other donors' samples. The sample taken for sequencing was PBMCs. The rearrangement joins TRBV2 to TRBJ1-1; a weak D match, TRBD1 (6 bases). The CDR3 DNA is TGTGCCAGCAGTGGAGAAGGGGGCACTGAAGCTTTCTTT. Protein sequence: CASSGEGGTEAFF.